The clone carrying this TCR beta chain appeared many times. The source of the sample is a study of identical twins. TCRdb reanalysed the 5' RACE reads using MiXCR and keeps one entry per CDR3 protein. The sample lists a few hundred thousand distinct CDR3 sequences, roughly 9.5% occurring once. Germline V gene lookup returns CDR1 WSHSY and CDR2 SAAADI. The CDR3 has 14 amino acids. Losses at the gene ends were 4 bases for V and 3 bases for J; bases not matched to a gene: 4. This sample also appeared in a second study, on yellow fever vaccine responses in identical twins. As that report states: Each twin's T cell response to the vaccine was reported to look partly convergent and partly personalized.

Sequences were obtained from PBMCs. The sequence was collected from a woman aged 18-35 years in good health. The chain is built from TRBV10-2 and TRBJ2-7; 9 bases are a match to TRBD1. The DNA for the CDR3 is TGCGCCAGCAGTGGGGACAGGGTTATCTACGAGCAGTACTTC. Translation gives CASSGDRVIYEQYF.